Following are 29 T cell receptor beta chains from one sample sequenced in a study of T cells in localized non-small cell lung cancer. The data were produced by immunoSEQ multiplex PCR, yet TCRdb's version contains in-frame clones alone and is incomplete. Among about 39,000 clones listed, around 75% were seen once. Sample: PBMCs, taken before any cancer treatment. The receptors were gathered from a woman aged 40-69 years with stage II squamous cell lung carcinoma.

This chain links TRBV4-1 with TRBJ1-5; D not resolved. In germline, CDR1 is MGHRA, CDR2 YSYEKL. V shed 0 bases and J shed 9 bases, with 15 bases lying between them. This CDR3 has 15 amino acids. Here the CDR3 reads CASSQDAGSGRPQHF. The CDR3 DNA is TGCGCCAGCAGCCAAGATGCAGGTTCGGGAAGGCCCCAGCATTTT.

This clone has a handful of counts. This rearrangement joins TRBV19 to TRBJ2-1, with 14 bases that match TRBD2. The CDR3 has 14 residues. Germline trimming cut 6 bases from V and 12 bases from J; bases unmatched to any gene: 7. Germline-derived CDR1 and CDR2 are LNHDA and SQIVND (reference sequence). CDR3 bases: TGTGCCAGTAGGACTAGCGGGGGGGCCCTTGGGCAGTTCTTC. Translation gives CASRTSGGALGQFF.

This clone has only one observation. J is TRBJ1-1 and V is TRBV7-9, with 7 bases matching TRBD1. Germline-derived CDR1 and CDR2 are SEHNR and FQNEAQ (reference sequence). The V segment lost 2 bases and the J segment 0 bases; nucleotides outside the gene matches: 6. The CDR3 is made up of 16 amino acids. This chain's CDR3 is CASSLTGQVMNTEAFF. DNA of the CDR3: TGTGCCAGCAGCTTAACAGGACAGGTTATGAACACTGAAGCTTTCTTT.

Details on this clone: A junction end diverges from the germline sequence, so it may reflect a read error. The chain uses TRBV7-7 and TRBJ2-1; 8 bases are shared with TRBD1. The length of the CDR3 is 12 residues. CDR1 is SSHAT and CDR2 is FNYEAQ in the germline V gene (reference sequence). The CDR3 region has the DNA TGTGCTAGCAGCGAGACAGGGGATGAGCAGTTCTTC. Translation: CASSETGDEQFF.

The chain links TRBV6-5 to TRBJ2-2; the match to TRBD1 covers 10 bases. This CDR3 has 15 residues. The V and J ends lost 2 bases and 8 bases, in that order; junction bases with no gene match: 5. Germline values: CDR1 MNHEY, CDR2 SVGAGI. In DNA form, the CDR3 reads TGTGCCAGCAGTTACGACAGGGGGCTTGGTGGGGAGCTGTTTTTT. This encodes CASSYDRGLGGELFF.

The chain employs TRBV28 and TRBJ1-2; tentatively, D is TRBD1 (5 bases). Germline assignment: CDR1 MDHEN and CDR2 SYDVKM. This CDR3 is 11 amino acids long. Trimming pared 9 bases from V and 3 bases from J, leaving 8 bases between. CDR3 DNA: TGTGCCAGTACCAGGGACTATGGCTACACCTTC. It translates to CASTRDYGYTF.

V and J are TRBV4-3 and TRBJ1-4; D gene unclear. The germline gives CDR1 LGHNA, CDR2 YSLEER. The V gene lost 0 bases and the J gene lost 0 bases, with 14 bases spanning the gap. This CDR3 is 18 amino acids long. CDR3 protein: CASSQESPGFSTNEKLFF. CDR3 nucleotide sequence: TGCGCCAGCAGCCAAGAATCCCCAGGTTTTTCAACTAATGAAAAACTGTTTTTT.

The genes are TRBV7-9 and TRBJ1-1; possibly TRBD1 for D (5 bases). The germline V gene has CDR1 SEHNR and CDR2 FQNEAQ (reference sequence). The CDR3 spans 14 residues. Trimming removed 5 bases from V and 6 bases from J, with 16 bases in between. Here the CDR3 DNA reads TGTGCCAGCAGCCCTCCGGGGCAGACCGCTGAAGCTTTCTTT. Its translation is CASSPPGQTAEAFF.

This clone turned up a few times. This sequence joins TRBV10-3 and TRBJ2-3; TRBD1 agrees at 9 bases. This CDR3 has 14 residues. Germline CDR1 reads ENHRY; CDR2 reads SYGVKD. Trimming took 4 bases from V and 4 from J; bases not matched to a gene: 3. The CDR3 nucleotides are TGTGCCATCAGTGGGACAGGGGACCCAGATACGCAGTATTTT. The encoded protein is CAISGTGDPDTQYF.

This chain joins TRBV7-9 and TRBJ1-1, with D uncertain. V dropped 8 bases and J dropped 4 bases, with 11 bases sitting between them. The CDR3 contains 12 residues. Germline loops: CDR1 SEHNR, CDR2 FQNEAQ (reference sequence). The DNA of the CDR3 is TGTGCCAGCGCCGGTAGTGGCACTGAAGCTTTCTTT. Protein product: CASAGSGTEAFF.

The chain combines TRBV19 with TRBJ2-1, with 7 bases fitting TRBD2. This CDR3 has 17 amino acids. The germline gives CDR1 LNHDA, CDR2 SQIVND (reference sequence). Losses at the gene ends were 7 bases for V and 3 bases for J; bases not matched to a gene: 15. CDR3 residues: CASMSIGGSPGYNEQFF. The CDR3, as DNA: TGTGCCAGTATGAGTATAGGCGGGAGTCCGGGCTACAATGAGCAGTTCTTC.

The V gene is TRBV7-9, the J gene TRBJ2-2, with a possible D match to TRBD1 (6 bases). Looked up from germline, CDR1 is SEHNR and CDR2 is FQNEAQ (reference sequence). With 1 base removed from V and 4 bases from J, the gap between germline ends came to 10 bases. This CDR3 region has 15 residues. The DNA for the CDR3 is TGTGCCAGCAGCTTAGAACCCAGGGGCACCGGGGAGCTGTTTTTT. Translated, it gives CASSLEPRGTGELFF.

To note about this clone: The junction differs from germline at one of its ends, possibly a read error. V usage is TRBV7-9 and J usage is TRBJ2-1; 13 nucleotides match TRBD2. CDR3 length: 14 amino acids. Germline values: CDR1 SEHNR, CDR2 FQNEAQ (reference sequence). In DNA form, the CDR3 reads TGTGCCAGCAGCTTAGCGGAGACTAGCGGGAGGCTCCTCTTC. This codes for CASSLAETSGRLLF.

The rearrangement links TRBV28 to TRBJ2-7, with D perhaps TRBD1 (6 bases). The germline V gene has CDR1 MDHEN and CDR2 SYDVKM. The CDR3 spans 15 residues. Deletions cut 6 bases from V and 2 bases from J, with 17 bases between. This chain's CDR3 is CASSPDSFLAYEQYF. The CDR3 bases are TGTGCCAGCAGCCCGGACAGTTTCTTAGCCTACGAGCAGTACTTC.

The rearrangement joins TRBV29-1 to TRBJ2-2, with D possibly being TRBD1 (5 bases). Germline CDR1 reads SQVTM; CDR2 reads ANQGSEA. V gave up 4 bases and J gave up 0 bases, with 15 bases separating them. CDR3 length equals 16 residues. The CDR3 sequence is CSVVETANANTGELFF. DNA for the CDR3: TGCAGCGTTGTAGAGACAGCAAATGCGAACACCGGGGAGCTGTTTTTT.

CDR3 bases: TGTGCCAGCAGCCCTGGAGTTAGAGAGGGGCTTGAGGGCACCGGGGAGCTGTTTTTT. It is translated as CASSPGVREGLEGTGELFF. The V gene is TRBV11-3, the J gene TRBJ2-2; TRBD1 or TRBD2 may be the D gene (5 bases each). V was cut by 5 bases and J by 4 bases, with 26 bases left in between. Germline loops: CDR1 SGHNT, CDR2 YENEEA. The CDR3 totals 19 residues.

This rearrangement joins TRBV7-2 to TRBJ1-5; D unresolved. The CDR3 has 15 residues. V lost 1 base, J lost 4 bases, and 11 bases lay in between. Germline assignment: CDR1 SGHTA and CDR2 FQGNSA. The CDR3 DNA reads TGTGCCAGCAGCTTAGGAGCGGGCTCTAATCAGCCCCAGCATTTT. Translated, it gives CASSLGAGSNQPQHF.

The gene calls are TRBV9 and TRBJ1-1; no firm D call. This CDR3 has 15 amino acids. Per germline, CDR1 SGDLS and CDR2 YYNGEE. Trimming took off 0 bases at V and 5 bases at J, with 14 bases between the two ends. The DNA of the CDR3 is TGTGCCAGCAGCGTAGTTGTAGAAAGTAGGACTGAAGCTTTCTTT. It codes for CASSVVVESRTEAFF.

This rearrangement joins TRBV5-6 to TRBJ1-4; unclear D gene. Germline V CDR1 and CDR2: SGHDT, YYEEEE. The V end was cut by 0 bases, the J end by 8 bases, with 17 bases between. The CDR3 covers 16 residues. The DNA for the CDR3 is TGTGCCAGCAGCTTGGCCAGCGGGAGGGTAGGGGAAAAACTGTTTTTT. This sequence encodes CASSLASGRVGEKLFF.

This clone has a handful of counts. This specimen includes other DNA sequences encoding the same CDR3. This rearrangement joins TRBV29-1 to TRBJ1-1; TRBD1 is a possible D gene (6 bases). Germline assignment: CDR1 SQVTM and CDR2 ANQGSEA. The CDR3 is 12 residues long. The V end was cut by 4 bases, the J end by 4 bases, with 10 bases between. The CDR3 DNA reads TGCAGCGTTGGGGGGCGCAGCACTGAAGCTTTCTTT. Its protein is CSVGGRSTEAFF.

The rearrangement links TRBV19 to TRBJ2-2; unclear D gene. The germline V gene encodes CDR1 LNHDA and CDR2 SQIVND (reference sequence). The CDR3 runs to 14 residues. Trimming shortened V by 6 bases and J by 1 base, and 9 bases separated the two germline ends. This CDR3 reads CASRGSGNTGELFF. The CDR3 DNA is TGTGCCAGTAGGGGCTCAGGGAACACCGGGGAGCTGTTTTTT.

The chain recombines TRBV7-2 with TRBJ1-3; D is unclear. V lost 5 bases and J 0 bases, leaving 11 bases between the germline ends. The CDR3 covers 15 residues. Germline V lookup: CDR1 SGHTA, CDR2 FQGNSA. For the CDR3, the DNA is TGTGCCAGCAGCCCCAGGCGCCTCTCTGGAAACACCATATATTTT. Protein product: CASSPRRLSGNTIYF.

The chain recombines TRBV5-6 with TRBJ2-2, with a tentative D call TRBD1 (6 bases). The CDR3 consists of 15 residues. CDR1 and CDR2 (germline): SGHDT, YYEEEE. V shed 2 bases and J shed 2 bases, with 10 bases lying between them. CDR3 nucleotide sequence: TGTGCCAGCAGCTTCGGACAGCCTAACACCGGGGAGCTGTTTTTT. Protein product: CASSFGQPNTGELFF.

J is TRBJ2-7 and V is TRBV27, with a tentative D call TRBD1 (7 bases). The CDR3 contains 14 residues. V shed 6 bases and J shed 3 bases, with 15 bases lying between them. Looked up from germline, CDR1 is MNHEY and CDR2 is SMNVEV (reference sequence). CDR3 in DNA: TGTGCCAGCAGGCCGGAGGGGGCCTACTACGAGCAGTACGTC. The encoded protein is CASRPEGAYYEQYV.

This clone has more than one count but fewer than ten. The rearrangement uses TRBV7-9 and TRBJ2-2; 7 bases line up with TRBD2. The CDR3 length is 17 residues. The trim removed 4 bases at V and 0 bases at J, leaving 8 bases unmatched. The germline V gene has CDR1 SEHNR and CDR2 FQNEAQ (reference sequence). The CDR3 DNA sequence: TGTGCCAGCAGCTCACGGGCTAGCGGCTCGAACACCGGGGAGCTGTTTTTT. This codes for CASSSRASGSNTGELFF.

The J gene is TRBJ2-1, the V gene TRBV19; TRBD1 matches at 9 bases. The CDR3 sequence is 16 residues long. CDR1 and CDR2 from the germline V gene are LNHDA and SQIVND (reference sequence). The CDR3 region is CAATTPGGQGDNEQFF. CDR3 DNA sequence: TGTGCAGCTACAACCCCGGGGGGACAGGGTGACAATGAGCAGTTCTTC.

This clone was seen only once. CDR3 sequence (DNA): TGTGCCAGCAGCCCTTATGACACCGGGGAGCTGTTTTTT. Translation: CASSPYDTGELFF. The chain employs TRBV11-3 and TRBJ2-2; the D is unclear. In germline, CDR1 is SGHNT, CDR2 YENEEA. This CDR3 is built from 13 residues. Trimming removed 5 bases from V and 3 bases from J, with 7 bases in between.

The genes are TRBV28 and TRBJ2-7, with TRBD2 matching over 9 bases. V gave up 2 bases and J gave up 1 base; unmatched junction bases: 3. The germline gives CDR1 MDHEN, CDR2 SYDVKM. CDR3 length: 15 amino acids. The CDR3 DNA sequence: TGTGCCAGCAGTTTAGAGACTAGCGGTTCCTACGAGCAGTACTTC. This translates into CASSLETSGSYEQYF.

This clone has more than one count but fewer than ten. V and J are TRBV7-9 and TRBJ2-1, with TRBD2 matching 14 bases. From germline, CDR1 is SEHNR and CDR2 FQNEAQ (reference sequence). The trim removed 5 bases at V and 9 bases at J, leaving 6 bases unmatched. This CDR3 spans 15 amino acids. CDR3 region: CASSTTSGRAGEQFF. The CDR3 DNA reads TGTGCCAGCAGCACGACTAGCGGGAGGGCCGGTGAGCAGTTCTTC.